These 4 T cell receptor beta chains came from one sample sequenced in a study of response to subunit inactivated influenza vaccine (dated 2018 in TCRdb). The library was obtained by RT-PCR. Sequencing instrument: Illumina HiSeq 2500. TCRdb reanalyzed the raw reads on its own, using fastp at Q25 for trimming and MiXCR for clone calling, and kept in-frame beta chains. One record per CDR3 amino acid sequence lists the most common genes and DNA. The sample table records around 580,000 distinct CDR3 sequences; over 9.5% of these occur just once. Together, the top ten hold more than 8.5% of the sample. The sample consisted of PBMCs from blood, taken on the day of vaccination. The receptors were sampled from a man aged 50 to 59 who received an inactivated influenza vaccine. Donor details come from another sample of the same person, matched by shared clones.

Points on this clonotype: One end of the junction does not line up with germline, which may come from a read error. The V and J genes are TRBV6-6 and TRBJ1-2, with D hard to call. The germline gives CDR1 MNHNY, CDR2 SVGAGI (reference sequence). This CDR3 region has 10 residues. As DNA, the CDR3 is TGTGCCAGCAGTTACCCGGGCTTCATCTTC. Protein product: CASSYPGFIF.

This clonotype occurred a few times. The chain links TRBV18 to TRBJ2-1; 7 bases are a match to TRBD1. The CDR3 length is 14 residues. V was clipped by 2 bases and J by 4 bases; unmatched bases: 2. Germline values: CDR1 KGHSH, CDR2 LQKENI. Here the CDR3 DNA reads TGTGCCAGCTCACCAAAGACAGGGTACAATGAGCAGTTCTTC. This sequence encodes CASSPKTGYNEQFF. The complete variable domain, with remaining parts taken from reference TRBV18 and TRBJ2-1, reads NAGVMQNPRHLVRRRGQEARLRCSPMKGHSHVYWYRQLPEEGLKFMVYLQKENIIDESGMPKERFSAEFPKEGPSILRIQQVVRGDSAAYFCASSPKTGYNEQFFGPGTRLTVL.

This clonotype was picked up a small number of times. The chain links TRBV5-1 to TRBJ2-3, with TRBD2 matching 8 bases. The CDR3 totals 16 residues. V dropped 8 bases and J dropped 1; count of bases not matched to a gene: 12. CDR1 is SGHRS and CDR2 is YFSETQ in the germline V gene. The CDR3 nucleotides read TGCGCCAGTAACCTAGATAGCGGGATCGGCACAGATACGCAGTATTTT. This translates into CASNLDSGIGTDTQYF.

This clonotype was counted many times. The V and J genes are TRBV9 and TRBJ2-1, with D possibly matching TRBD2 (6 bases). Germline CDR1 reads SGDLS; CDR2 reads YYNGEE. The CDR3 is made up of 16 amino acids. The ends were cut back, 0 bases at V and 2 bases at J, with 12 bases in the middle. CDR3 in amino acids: CASSVAASEAYNEQFF. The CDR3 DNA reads TGTGCCAGCAGCGTAGCAGCTAGCGAAGCCTACAATGAGCAGTTCTTC. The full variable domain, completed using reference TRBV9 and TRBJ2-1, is DSGVTQTPKHLITATGQRVTLRCSPRSGDLSVYWYQQSLDQGLQFLIQYYNGEERAKGNILERFSAQQFPDLHSELNLSSLELGDSALYFCASSVAASEAYNEQFFGPGTRLTVL.